The 9 T cell receptor beta chains presented below share a single source sample, sequenced in a study of PD-1 blockade in classical Hodgkin lymphoma. With no exception, relapse followed autologous stem cell transplantation in all patients, and brentuximab vedotin exposure varied. The data were produced by immunoSEQ multiplex PCR, yet TCRdb's version contains in-frame clones alone and is incomplete. The sample has over 7,000 clones, about 83% seen once. The sequencing here drew on peripheral blood mononuclear cells (PBMCs), taken at baseline. These TCRs come from a human donor with classical Hodgkin lymphoma.

V gene TRBV4-1 combines with J gene TRBJ2-7; the D call may be TRBD1 or TRBD2 (5 bases each). Germline values: CDR1 MGHRA, CDR2 YSYEKL. V was clipped by 4 bases and J by 5 bases, with 21 bases between them. The CDR3 runs 16 residues. CDR3 sequence (DNA): TGCGCCAGCAGCCCTACTAGGGGACCCCTTCCCCACGAGCAGTACTTC. This encodes CASSPTRGPLPHEQYF.

This clone is deemed medium-sized (0.01 to 0.1%). The chain carries TRBV5-1 and TRBJ2-7, with 10 bases matching TRBD1. V gave up 4 bases and J gave up 4 bases; unmatched junction bases: 11. From germline, CDR1 is SGHRS and CDR2 YFSETQ. The CDR3 length is 16 residues. The CDR3 region is CASSPSPTGGKYEQYF. The CDR3 DNA is TGCGCCAGCAGCCCATCTCCGACAGGGGGCAAATACGAGCAGTACTTC.

The chain couples TRBV9 to TRBJ2-7; 11 positions match TRBD1. The CDR3 extends over 15 amino acids. Germline CDR1 SGDLS, CDR2 YYNGEE. Losses at the gene ends were 0 bases for V and 5 bases for J; bases not matched to a gene: 4. The CDR3 spells CASSVGEDRGHEQYF. DNA of the CDR3: TGTGCCAGCAGCGTAGGAGAGGACAGGGGGCACGAGCAGTACTTC.

V usage is TRBV7-6 and J usage is TRBJ1-5; maybe TRBD1 (6 bases). The ends were cut back, 5 bases at V and 5 bases at J, with 10 bases in the middle. Looked up from germline, CDR1 is SGHVS and CDR2 is FNYEAQ. This CDR3 comprises 13 residues. The CDR3 coding sequence is TGTGCCAGCAGCGCGAACAGGGATCAGCCCCAGCATTTT. Translating it yields CASSANRDQPQHF.

The chain recombines TRBV5-6 with TRBJ2-5; 12 bases fit TRBD1. V was clipped by 4 bases and J by 5 bases; unmatched bases: 9. Germline CDR1 and CDR2: SGHDT and YYEEEE. This CDR3 spans 16 amino acids. CDR3 DNA: TGTGCCAGCAGCCTTCCCGGGACAGGGGGCTTGGAGACCCAGTACTTC. It translates to CASSLPGTGGLETQYF. Filled out from reference TRBV5-6 and TRBJ2-5, the complete variable domain reads DAGVTQSPTHLIKTRGQQVTLRCSPKSGHDTVSWYQQALGQGPQFIFQYYEEEERQRGNFPDRFSGHQFPNYSSELNVNALLLGDSALYLCASSLPGTGGLETQYFGPGTRLLVL.

The chain couples TRBV18 to TRBJ2-7, with 7 bases identical to TRBD2. Trimming cost V 8 bases and J 3 bases; bases outside gene matches: 16. CDR3 length: 16 residues. The germline V gene has CDR1 KGHSH and CDR2 LQKENI. CDR3 bases: TGTGCCAGCGCGGGCTGGCGACTAGCCTTCAACTACGAGCAGTACTTC. Protein: CASAGWRLAFNYEQYF.

This clone was seen a few times. The chain combines TRBV9 with TRBJ2-5; D might be TRBD1 (6 bases). Germline CDR1 SGDLS, CDR2 YYNGEE. The CDR3 extends over 14 amino acids. Trimming removed 1 base from V and 5 bases from J, with 12 bases in between. DNA of the CDR3: TGTGCCAGCAGCGTAAGGCAGGGGTGGGAGACCCAGTACTTC. This gives the protein CASSVRQGWETQYF.

This clone was seen only once. The chain recombines TRBV6-4 with TRBJ2-3; D not resolved. V was trimmed by 2 bases and J by 0 bases, leaving 9 bases between them. Germline CDR1 MRHNA, CDR2 SNTAGT. The CDR3 has 15 residues. The CDR3 region has the DNA TGTGCCAGCAGTGACCACCCAGACAGCACAGATACGCAGTATTTT. It encodes CASSDHPDSTDTQYF.

This sequence joins TRBV19 and TRBJ1-5; D perhaps matches TRBD1 (5 bases). Trimming removed 7 bases from V and 4 bases from J, with 11 bases in between. This CDR3 region has 13 residues. Germline CDR1 reads LNHDA; CDR2 reads SQIVND (reference sequence). The CDR3 DNA reads TGTGCCAGTAAGTGGCGGGGGAATCAGCCCCAGCATTTT. Protein product: CASKWRGNQPQHF.